Here is one T cell receptor (beta chain) with its context. Germline CDR1 is LNHNV and CDR2 is YYDKDF (reference sequence). V was pared by 8 bases and J by 11 bases, with 21 bases between. CDR3 length: 13 residues. Using immunoSEQ multiplex PCR, the repertoire was profiled, and TCRdb retains in-frame clones only, with some absent. The profile covers hundreds of thousands of clones, with over 80% appearing a single time and around 10% taken by the ten largest. The data stem from a study of blood T cell repertoires in COVID-19. Sequencing was done on a sample of PBMCs or T cells enriched from blood (not recorded which). The rearrangement joins TRBV15 to TRBJ1-1; D is uncertain. The sequence came from a woman aged 18-35 years who had recovered from COVID-19. CDR3 sequence (DNA): TGTGCCACCGGCGAGACCCGGGGAAATGGGGCTTTCTTT. It translates to CATGETRGNGAFF. The complete variable domain, with remaining parts taken from reference TRBV15 and TRBJ1-1, reads DAMVIQNPRYQVTQFGKPVTLSCSQTLNHNVMYWYQQKSSQAPKLLFHYYDKDFNNEADTPDNFQSRRPNTSFCFLDIRSPGLGDTAMYLCATGETRGNGAFFGQGTRLTVV.